This T cell receptor beta chain derives from a study of cytomegalovirus exposure and HLA in healthy donors. The PCR used 60 Vbeta and 13 Jbeta primers. Method: immunoSEQ multiplex PCR; TCRdb's copy keeps in-frame clones and lacks some. Altogether fewer than 250,000 clones are present, 80% to 90% being singletons, with the ten largest covering about 3%. V gave up 1 base and J gave up 0 bases; unmatched junction bases: 4. The CDR3 consists of 16 residues. Germline CDR1 reads SGDLS; CDR2 reads YYNGEE. This clone showed up just a few times. Sequences were obtained from PBMCs. The origin of this receptor is a man aged 25-40 years in good health and CMV-seronegative. The rearrangement links TRBV9 to TRBJ1-3; 7 bases align to TRBD1. The CDR3 here is CASSVLGTASGNTIYF. For the CDR3, the DNA is TGTGCCAGCAGCGTACTTGGGACAGCCTCTGGAAACACCATATATTTT.